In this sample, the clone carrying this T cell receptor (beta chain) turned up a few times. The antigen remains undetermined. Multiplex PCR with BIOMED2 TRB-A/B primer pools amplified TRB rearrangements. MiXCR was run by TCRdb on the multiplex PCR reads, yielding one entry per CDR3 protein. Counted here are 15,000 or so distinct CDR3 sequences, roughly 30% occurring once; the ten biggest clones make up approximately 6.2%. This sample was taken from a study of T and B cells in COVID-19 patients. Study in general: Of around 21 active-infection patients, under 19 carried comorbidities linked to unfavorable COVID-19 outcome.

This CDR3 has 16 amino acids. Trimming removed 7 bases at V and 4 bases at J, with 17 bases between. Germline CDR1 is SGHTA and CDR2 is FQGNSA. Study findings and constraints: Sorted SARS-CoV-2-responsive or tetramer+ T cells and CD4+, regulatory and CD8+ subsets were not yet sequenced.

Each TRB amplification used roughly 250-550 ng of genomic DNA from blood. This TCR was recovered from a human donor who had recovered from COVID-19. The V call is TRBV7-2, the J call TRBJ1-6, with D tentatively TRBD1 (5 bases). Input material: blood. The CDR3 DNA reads TGTGCCAGCAACCCAGGGTTGACCACTTATAATTCACCCCTCCACTTT. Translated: CASNPGLTTYNSPLHF.